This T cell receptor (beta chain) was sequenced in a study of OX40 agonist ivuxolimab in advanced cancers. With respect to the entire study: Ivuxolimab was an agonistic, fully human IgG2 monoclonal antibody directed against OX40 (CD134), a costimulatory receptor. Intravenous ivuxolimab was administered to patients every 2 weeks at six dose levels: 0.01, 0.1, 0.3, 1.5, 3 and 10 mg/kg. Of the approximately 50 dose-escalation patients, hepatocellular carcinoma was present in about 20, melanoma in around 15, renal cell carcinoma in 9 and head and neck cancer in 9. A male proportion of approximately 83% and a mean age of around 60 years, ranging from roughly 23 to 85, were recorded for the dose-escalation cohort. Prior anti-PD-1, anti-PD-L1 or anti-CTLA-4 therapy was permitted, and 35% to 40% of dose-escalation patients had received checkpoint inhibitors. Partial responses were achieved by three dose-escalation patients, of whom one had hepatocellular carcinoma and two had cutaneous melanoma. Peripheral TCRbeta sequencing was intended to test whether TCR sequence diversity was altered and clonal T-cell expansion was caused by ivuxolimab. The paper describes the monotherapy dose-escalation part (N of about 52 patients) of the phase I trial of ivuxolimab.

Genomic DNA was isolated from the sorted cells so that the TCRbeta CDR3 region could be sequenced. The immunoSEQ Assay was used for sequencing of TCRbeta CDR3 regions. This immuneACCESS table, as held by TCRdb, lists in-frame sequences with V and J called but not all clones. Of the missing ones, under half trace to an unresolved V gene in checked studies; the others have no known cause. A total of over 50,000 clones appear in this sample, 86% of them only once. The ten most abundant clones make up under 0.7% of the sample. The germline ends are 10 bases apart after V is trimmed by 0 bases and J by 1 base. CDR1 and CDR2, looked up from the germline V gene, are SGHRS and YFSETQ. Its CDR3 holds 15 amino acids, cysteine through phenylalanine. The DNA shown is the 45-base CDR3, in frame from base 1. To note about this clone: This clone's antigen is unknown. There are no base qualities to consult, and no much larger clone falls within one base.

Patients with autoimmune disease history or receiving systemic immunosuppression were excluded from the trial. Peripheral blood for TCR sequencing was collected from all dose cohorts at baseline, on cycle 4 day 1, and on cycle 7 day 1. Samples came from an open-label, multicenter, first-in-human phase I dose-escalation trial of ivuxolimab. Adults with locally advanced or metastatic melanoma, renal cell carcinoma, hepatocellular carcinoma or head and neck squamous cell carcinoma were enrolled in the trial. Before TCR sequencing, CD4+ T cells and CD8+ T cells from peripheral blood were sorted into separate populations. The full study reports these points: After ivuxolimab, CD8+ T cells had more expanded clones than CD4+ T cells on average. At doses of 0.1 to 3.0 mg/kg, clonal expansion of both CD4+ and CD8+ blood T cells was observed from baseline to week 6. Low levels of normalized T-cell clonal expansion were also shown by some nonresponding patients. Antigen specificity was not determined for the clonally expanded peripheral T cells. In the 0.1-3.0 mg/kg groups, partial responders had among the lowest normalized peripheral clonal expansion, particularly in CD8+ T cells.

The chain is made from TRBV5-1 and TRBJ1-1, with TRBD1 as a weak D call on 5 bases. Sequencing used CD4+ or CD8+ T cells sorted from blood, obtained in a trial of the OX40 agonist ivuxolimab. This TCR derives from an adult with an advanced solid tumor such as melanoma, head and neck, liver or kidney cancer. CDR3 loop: CASSLAGTRNTEAFF. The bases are TGCGCCAGCAGCTTGGCCGGGACGAGGAACACTGAAGCTTTCTTT.